The T cell receptor beta chain under discussion was sequenced for a study of cytomegalovirus exposure and HLA in healthy donors. Germline values: CDR1 MNHEY, CDR2 SVGAGI. The V end lost 4 bases, the J end lost 2 bases, and 12 bases lay between the germline ends. The CDR3 has 14 residues. PCR involved 60 Vbeta and 13 Jbeta primers. Only in-frame clones appear in the TCRdb table, and some are missing; sequencing was by immunoSEQ multiplex PCR. The sample consists of 150,000 to 200,000 clones, roughly 87% of them appearing once. Input material: PBMCs. The chain recombines TRBV6-5 with TRBJ2-7, with D possibly being TRBD2 (6 bases). The origin of this receptor is a girl under three years old in good health and CMV-seronegative. The CDR3, as DNA: TGTGCCAGCAGTTCCGGGACTTTCACCTACGAGCAGTACTTC. The encoded protein is CASSSGTFTYEQYF.